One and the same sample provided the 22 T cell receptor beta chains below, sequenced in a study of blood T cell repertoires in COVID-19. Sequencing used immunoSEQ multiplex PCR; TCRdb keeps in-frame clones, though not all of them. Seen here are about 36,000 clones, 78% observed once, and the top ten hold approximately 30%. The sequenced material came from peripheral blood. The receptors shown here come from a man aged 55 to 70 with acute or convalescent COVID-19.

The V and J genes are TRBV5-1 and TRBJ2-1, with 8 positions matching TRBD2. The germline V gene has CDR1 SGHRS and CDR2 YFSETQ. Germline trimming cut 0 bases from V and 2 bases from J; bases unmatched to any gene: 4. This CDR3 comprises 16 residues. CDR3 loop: CASSLGGGRTYNEQFF. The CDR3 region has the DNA TGCGCCAGCAGCTTGGGTGGCGGGAGGACCTACAATGAGCAGTTCTTC.

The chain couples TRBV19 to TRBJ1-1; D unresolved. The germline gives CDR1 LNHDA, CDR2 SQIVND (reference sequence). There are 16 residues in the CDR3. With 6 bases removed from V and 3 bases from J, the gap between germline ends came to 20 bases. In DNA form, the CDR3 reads TGTGCCAGTAGGCCCCGGGCCGGGAACTCTTACACTGAAGCTTTCTTT. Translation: CASRPRAGNSYTEAFF.

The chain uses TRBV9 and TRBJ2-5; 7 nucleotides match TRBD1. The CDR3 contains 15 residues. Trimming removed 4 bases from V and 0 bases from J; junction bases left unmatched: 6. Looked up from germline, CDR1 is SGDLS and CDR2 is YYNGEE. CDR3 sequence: CASSTAGTDQETQYF. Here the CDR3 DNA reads TGTGCCAGCAGCACAGCCGGGACAGACCAAGAGACCCAGTACTTC.

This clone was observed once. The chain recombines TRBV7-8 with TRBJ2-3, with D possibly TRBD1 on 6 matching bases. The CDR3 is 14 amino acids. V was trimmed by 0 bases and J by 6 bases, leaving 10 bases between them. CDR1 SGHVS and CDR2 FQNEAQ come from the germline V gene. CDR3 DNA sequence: TGTGCCAGCAGCTTAGCGGGACAAATCGATACGCAGTATTTT. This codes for CASSLAGQIDTQYF.

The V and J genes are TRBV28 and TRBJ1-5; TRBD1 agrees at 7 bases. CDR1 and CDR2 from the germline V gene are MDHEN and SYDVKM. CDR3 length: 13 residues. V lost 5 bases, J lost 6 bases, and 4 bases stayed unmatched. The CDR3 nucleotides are TGTGCCAGCAGTAACAGGGGTATTCAGCCCCAGCATTTT. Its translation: CASSNRGIQPQHF.

The CDR3 is CASSPRGLSSYEQYF. The CDR3 DNA sequence: TGTGCCAGCAGCCCCAGAGGGTTAAGCTCCTACGAGCAGTACTTC. J is TRBJ2-7 and V is TRBV6-5; D is perhaps TRBD2 (5 bases). CDR1 MNHEY and CDR2 SVGAGI come from the germline V gene. The ends were cut back, 6 bases at V and 0 bases at J, with 15 bases in the middle. The CDR3 extends over 15 amino acids.

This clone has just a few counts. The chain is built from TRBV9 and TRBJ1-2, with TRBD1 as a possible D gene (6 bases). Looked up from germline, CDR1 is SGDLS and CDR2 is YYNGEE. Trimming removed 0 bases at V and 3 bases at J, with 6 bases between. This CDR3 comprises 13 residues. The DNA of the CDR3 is TGTGCCAGCAGCGTAGGGACAGACTATGGCTACACCTTC. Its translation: CASSVGTDYGYTF.

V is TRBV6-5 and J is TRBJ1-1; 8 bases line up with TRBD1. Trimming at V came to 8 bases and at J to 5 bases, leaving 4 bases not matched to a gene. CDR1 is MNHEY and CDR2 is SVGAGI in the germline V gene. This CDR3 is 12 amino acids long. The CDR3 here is CASRDRLTEAFF. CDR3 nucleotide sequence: TGTGCCAGCCGGGACAGGCTTACTGAAGCTTTCTTT.

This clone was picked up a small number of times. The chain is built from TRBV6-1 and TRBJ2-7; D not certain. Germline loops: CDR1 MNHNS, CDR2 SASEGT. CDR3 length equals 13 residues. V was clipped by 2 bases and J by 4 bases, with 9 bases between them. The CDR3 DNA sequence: TGTGCCAGCAGTGAAACCCAGTTTTACGAGCAGTACTTC. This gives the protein CASSETQFYEQYF.

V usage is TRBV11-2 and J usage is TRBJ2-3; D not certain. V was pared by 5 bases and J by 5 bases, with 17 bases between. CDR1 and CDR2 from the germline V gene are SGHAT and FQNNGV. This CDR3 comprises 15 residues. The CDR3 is CASSTSLLLGDTQYF. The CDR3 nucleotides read TGTGCCAGCAGCACAAGCCTCCTCCTAGGAGATACGCAGTATTTT.

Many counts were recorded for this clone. CDR3: CASSPRLAAHNEQFF. As DNA, the CDR3 is TGTGCCAGCAGCCCCAGACTAGCGGCCCACAATGAGCAGTTCTTC. V gene TRBV9 combines with J gene TRBJ2-1; 9 positions match TRBD2. Germline V lookup: CDR1 SGDLS, CDR2 YYNGEE. The CDR3 loop spans 15 amino acids. V shed 4 bases, J shed 5 bases, and the junction held 7 bases outside the gene matches.

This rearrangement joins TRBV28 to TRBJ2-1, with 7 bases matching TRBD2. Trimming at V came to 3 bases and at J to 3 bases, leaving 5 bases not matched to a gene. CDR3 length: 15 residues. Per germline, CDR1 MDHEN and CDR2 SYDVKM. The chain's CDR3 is CASSLAGALYNEQFF. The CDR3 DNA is TGTGCCAGCAGTTTGGCGGGAGCCCTCTACAATGAGCAGTTCTTC.

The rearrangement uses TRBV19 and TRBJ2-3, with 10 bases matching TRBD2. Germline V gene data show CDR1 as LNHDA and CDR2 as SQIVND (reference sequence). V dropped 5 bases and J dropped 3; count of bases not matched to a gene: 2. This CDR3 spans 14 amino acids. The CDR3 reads CASSLLAGTDTQYF. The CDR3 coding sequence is TGTGCCAGTAGTTTACTAGCGGGAACAGATACGCAGTATTTT.

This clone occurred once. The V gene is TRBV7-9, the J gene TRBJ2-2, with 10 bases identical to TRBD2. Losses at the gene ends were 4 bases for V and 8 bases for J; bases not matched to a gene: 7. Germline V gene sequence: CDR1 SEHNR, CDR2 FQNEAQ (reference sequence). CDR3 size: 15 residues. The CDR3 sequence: CASSSHGLAAGELFF. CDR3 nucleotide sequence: TGTGCCAGCAGCTCACACGGACTAGCGGCTGGGGAGCTGTTTTTT.

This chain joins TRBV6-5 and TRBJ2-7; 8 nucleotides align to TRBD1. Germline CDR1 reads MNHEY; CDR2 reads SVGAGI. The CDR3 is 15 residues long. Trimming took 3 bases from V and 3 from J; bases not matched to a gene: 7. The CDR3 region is CASSYFSGQGYEQYF. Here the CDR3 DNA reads TGTGCCAGCAGTTATTTCTCCGGACAGGGCTACGAGCAGTACTTC.

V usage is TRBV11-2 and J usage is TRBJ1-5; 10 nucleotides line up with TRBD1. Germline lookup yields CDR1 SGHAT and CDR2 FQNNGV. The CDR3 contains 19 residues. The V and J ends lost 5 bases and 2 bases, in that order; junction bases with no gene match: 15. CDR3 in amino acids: CASSESSGTGVLGNQPQHF. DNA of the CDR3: TGTGCCAGCAGCGAATCGTCCGGGACAGGGGTTTTAGGCAATCAGCCCCAGCATTTT.

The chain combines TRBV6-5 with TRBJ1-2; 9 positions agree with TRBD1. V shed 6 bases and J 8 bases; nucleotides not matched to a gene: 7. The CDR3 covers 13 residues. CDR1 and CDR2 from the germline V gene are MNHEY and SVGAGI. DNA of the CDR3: TGTGCCAGCAGCCGGGACAGGGAAAAGGGCTACACCTTC. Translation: CASSRDREKGYTF.

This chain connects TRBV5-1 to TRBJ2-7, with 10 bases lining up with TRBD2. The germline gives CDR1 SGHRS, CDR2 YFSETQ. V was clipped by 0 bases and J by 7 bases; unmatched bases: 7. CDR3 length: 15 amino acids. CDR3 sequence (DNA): TGCGCCAGCAGCTTGGTGTCTAGCGGGAGACAAGAGCAGTACTTC. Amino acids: CASSLVSSGRQEQYF.

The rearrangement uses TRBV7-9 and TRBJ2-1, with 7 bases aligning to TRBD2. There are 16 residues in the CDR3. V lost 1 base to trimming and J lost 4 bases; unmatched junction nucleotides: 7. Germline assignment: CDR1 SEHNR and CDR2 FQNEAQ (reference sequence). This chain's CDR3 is CASSLGGLAAYNEQFF. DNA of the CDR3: TGTGCCAGCAGCTTAGGCGGGCTAGCGGCATACAATGAGCAGTTCTTC.

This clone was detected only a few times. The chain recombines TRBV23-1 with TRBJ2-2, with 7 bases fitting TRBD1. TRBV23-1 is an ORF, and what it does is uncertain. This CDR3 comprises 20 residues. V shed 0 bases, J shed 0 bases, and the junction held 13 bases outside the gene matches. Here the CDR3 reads CASSQSNTRQGRANTGELFF. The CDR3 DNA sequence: TGCGCCAGCAGTCAATCAAACACCAGACAGGGAAGGGCGAACACCGGGGAGCTGTTTTTT.

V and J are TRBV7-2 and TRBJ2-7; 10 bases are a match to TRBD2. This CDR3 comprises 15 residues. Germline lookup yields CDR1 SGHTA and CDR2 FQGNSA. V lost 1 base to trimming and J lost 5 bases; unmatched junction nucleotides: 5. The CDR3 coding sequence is TGTGCCAGCAGCTTAGTGGGGACTAGCGACGACGAGCAGTACTTC. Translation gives CASSLVGTSDDEQYF. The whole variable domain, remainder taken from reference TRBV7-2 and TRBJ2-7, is GAGVSQSPSNKVTEKGKDVELRCDPISGHTALYWYRQSLGQGLEFLIYFQGNSAPDKSGLPSDRFSAERTGGSVSTLTIQRTQQEDSAVYLCASSLVGTSDDEQYFGPGTRLTVT.

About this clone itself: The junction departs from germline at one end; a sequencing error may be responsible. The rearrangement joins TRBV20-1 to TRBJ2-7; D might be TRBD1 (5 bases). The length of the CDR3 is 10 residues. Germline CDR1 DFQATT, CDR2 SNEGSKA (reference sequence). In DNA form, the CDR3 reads TGCAGGCCGCAAGGGGCCTCTACGAACTTC. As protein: CRPQGASTNF.